Listed below are T cell receptor beta chains from one sample, sequenced in a study of blood T cell repertoires in COVID-19. Sequencing was performed with immunoSEQ multiplex PCR; in TCRdb, only in-frame clones are kept and a portion is missing. This sample has about 100,000 clones; approximately 84% occur once, and the top ten carry roughly 17%. The sequencing sample was made of peripheral blood. Every receptor here comes from an older woman with acute or convalescent COVID-19. Each CDR3 is given with its conserved first and last residue. The order of the fields is V gene, J gene, CDR3 protein.

V gene: TRBV28; J gene: TRBJ1-2; CDR3 protein: CASGRASTGGDGYTF
V gene: TRBV10-3; J gene: TRBJ1-2; CDR3 protein: CAISDGGGYTF
V gene: TRBV3-1/TRBV3-2; J gene: TRBJ1-6; CDR3 protein: CASSQPESPLHF
V gene: TRBV9; J gene: TRBJ2-1; CDR3 protein: CASSVGRVTSGGTRVNNEQFF
V gene: TRBV28; J gene: TRBJ1-2; CDR3 protein: CASRSAGDDGYTF
V gene: TRBV2; J gene: TRBJ2-5; CDR3 protein: CASRLGTTQETQYF
V gene: TRBV5-4; J gene: TRBJ2-7; CDR3 protein: CASSPLGGTYEQYF
V gene: TRBV28; J gene: TRBJ1-5; CDR3 protein: CASRGDRGHIQPQHF
V gene: TRBV19; J gene: TRBJ2-3; CDR3 protein: CASRGSRTDTQYF
V gene: TRBV5-6; J gene: TRBJ2-1; CDR3 protein: CASSLGSSGGYNEQFF
V gene: TRBV27; J gene: TRBJ2-5; CDR3 protein: CASSPFASGKETQYF
V gene: TRBV18; J gene: TRBJ1-5; CDR3 protein: CASSLSPLGEINQPQHF
V gene: TRBV19; J gene: TRBJ2-7; CDR3 protein: CASRRDGSSYEQYF
V gene: TRBV4-1; J gene: TRBJ1-1; CDR3 protein: CASSLSGGDTEAFF
V gene: TRBV5-4; J gene: TRBJ1-2; CDR3 protein: CASRAGTGSSGYTF
V gene: TRBV27; J gene: TRBJ2-2; CDR3 protein: CASSLGVAGANTGELFF
V gene: TRBV2; J gene: TRBJ1-2; CDR3 protein: CASSVGGDGYTF
V gene: TRBV9; J gene: TRBJ2-5; CDR3 protein: CASSRVGETQYF
V gene: TRBV5-5; J gene: TRBJ1-3; CDR3 protein: CASSLIGNTIYF
V gene: TRBV13; J gene: TRBJ1-5; CDR3 protein: CASSLGGTVNQPQHF
V gene: TRBV29-1; J gene: TRBJ1-2; CDR3 protein: CSVGDRAYGYTF
V gene: TRBV11-2; J gene: TRBJ1-1; CDR3 protein: CASSSRDRVGTEAFF
V gene: TRBV21-1; J gene: TRBJ2-7; CDR3 protein: CASSKASDRGKYEQYF
V gene: TRBV11-2; J gene: TRBJ2-3; CDR3 protein: CASKTGGPADTQYF
V gene: TRBV5-1; J gene: TRBJ2-5; CDR3 protein: CASSLRTGTSLETQYF
V gene: TRBV7-9; J gene: TRBJ1-1; CDR3 protein: CASSRIERSTEAFF
V gene: TRBV11-3; J gene: TRBJ2-1; CDR3 protein: CASSVGLLAGGHNEQFF
V gene: TRBV19; J gene: TRBJ1-1; CDR3 protein: CASSPLQVNQAFF
V gene: TRBV18; J gene: TRBJ2-3; CDR3 protein: CASSPAGGTDTQYF
V gene: TRBV11-2; J gene: TRBJ1-3; CDR3 protein: CASSLRDLSGNTIYF
V gene: TRBV5-1; J gene: TRBJ2-3; CDR3 protein: CASSLVPSGGLDTQYF
V gene: TRBV5-4; J gene: TRBJ2-3; CDR3 protein: CASSQGQGLTDTQYF
V gene: TRBV4-1; J gene: TRBJ2-7; CDR3 protein: CASSQDHRTSRANEQYF
V gene: TRBV30; J gene: TRBJ1-6; CDR3 protein: CAWIGGTYNSPLHF
V gene: TRBV7-6; J gene: TRBJ2-7; CDR3 protein: CASSSPPGTGRDEQYF
V gene: TRBV3-1/TRBV3-2; J gene: TRBJ2-1; CDR3 protein: CASSQVSLNYNEQFF
V gene: TRBV7-2; J gene: TRBJ1-6; CDR3 protein: CASSFLPPRGGSPLHF
V gene: TRBV20-1; J gene: TRBJ2-4; CDR3 protein: CSTGSQNIQYF
V gene: TRBV11-2; J gene: TRBJ2-7; CDR3 protein: CASSLDRDHEQYF
V gene: TRBV20-1; J gene: TRBJ1-1; CDR3 protein: CSASSGQGGTEAFF
V gene: TRBV2; J gene: TRBJ2-5; CDR3 protein: CASRDRTGGKTQYF
V gene: TRBV4-1; J gene: TRBJ1-3; CDR3 protein: CASSGRDTLSASGNTIYF
V gene: TRBV10-1; J gene: TRBJ2-1; CDR3 protein: CASSPTGGSWNEQFF
V gene: TRBV18; J gene: TRBJ2-7; CDR3 protein: CASSPPTGTYEQYF
V gene: TRBV15; J gene: TRBJ1-1; CDR3 protein: CATRVDRAVSMNTEAFF
V gene: TRBV6-2/TRBV6-3; J gene: TRBJ1-6; CDR3 protein: CASSYPAPLHF
V gene: TRBV28; J gene: TRBJ2-5; CDR3 protein: CASSADRVGTQYF
V gene: TRBV12-3/TRBV12-4; J gene: TRBJ1-2; CDR3 protein: CASSFGAGYTF
V gene: TRBV2; J gene: TRBJ2-5; CDR3 protein: CASSPGTGGQETQYF
V gene: TRBV3-1/TRBV3-2; J gene: TRBJ2-5; CDR3 protein: CASSQATSGGKGAQYF